This TCR beta chain was sequenced in a study of T cell changes during pregnancy in multiple sclerosis. Sequenced by immunoSEQ multiplex PCR; TCRdb stores in-frame clones only, minus some. The data contain about 110,000 clones, about 89% of them singletons. Germline V lookup: CDR1 LNHDA, CDR2 SQIVND (reference sequence). V gave up 2 bases and J gave up 7 bases; unmatched junction bases: 7. The CDR3 is 15 residues long. This sequence joins TRBV19 and TRBJ1-5, with 8 bases aligning to TRBD1. The clonotype comes from a female donor with multiple sclerosis, enrolled in a pregnancy study. This material consisted of peripheral blood, taken after pregnancy. In nucleotides, the CDR3 is TGTGCCAGTAGTATAAGGGGGGCAGGGGGCCAGCCCCAGCATTTT. Protein sequence: CASSIRGAGGQPQHF.